This record looks at one TCR beta chain sequence and its context. This clonotype was recorded many times. This clone's antigen is unknown. Base-call qualities are not available, and no considerably larger clone is one nucleotide away. This entry comes from a study of Graves' ophthalmopathy and Graves' hyperthyroidism listed by TCRdb under 2018. Notes on the research overall: Hyperthyroidism was defined as stable when no progression to ophthalmopathy occurred within 18 months of follow-up. In about six hyperthyroidism patients, T-cell repertoires of thyroid tissue and blood were compared. For independent validation, a separate cohort was made up of around 19 hyperthyroidism patients plus 17 patients who later progressed from hyperthyroidism to ophthalmopathy. After sampling, hyperthyroidism patients received methimazole starting at 30 mg daily, and ophthalmopathy patients received high-dose intravenous methylprednisolone. The study used TCR beta repertoire signatures to distinguish Graves' ophthalmopathy from Graves' hyperthyroidism and to predict progression to ophthalmopathy. To explore V-J signatures distinguishing ophthalmopathy from hyperthyroidism, a discovery set of approximately 100 patients (about 43 ophthalmopathy, 55 to 60 stable hyperthyroidism) was enrolled. In total, around 140 blood samples were TCR-sequenced: 40 to 45 ophthalmopathy, roughly 77 hyperthyroidism and roughly 17 hyperthyroidism-to-ophthalmopathy patients.

TCR beta CDR3 regions were amplified from RNA transcripts for repertoire sequencing. The first round was an RT-PCR using HTBI primers with the Qiagen OneStep RT-PCR kit, and this first round was followed by a second-round multiplex PCR, then size selection and purification. Sequencing of the libraries was carried out on an Illumina HiSeq2000 in paired-end mode with 100 bp reads. Turning to the authors' computational methods: Reads were processed with SOAPnuke, discarding reads with adapters, uncalled bases, mean Phred below 15, or no exact constant-primer or identifier match. COPE v1.2.5 was used to merge high-quality paired reads. Each unique nucleotide sequence was defined as a clonotype, and clonotypes were aligned to IMGT TRB V, D and J references with MiTCR v1.1. The analysis was limited to V-J combinations with a frequency above 0.0001, which together covered 99% to 99.2% of the repertoires. A TCR clonal expansion and chaos score per V-J combination was defined as the ratio of F50 clonal expansion to chaos observed in the TCRdist matrix. Welch's t-statistics and random forest were used to narrow the features down to over ten V-J combinations, which were then fed into a naive Bayes classifier. Thyroid-blood repertoire similarity was quantified with the Morisita-Horn index. The public reads were reprocessed in TCRdb via fastp at Q25 and MiXCR, keeping in-frame beta chains. Each CDR3 protein gets just one entry, which takes the most common genes and DNA from the rows behind it. These V and J calls originate from TCRdb's pipeline instead of the authors' own analysis. This sample gives about 500,000 distinct CDR3 sequences in total; just under 40% of them show up just once. The ten largest clones capture about 4.2% of the sample.

Summary of the overall study and its limitations: In validation, the model predicted ophthalmopathy progression with 70.59% sensitivity and roughly 78% specificity; eleven to twelve predicted patients were CT-confirmed with GO in a median of approximately six months. In cross-validation, the 13-signature model distinguished ophthalmopathy from stable hyperthyroidism with about 88% sensitivity and 81.08% specificity, and in the test set the corresponding values were roughly 80% and 76%. No statistical method was used to predetermine the sample size, and group allocation was not hidden from the investigators. Most expanded thyroid clonotypes with a frequency above 0.001 also appeared in blood, which suggests that blood repertoires may reflect the immune response in the thyroid.

The junction shows trimming of 8 bases on V and 6 bases on J, and the gene matches do not reach 12 bases of it. From a lookup of the germline V gene, CDR1 and CDR2 are SNHLY and FYNNEI. The CDR3 contains 14 residues, cysteine and phenylalanine counted. Only the CDR3 part of the read is kept: 42 bases, read in frame from the first base. Patients with hyperthyroidism were aged 18 to 65 years, had been newly diagnosed, and had a disease duration of less than 2 months. Patients with other autoimmune diseases, uncontrolled infections, pregnancy or lactation were excluded. Clinical symptoms, serum thyroxine, TRAb, thyroid ultrasound and orbital computed tomography were used for diagnosis. Total RNA was extracted using Trizol reagent, and RNA quality was checked on an Agilent 2100 Bioanalyzer.

Material for sequencing was peripheral blood or thyroid tissue (not recorded which). This receptor was obtained from an adult man with Graves' hyperthyroidism. Recombination joined TRBV2 with TRBJ1-2; TRBD1 fits 7 bases in the junction. The nucleotide sequence is TGTGCCAGCGTTCGGACAGGTTCGCAAGATGGCTACACCTTC. Translation gives CASVRTGSQDGYTF.